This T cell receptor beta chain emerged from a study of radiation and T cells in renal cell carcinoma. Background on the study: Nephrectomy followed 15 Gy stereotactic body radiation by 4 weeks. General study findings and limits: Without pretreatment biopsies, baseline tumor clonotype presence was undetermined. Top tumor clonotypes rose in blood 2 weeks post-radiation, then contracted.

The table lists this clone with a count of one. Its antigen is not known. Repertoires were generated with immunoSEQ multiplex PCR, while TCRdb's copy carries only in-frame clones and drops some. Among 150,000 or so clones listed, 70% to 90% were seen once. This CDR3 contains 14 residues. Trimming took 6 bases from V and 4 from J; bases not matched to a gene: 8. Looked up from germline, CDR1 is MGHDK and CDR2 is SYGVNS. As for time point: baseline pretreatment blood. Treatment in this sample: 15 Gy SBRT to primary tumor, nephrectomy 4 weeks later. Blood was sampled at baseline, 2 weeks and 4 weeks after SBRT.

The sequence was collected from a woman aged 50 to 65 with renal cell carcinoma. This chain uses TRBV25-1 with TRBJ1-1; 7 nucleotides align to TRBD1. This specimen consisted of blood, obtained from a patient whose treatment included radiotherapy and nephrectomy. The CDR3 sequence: CASSVPGGGTEAFF. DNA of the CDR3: TGTGCCAGCAGCGTTCCAGGGGGAGGCACTGAAGCTTTCTTT.